The rows below give T cell receptor beta chains drawn from one sample of a study of cytomegalovirus exposure and HLA in healthy donors. The table came from immunoSEQ multiplex PCR; TCRdb's copy has only in-frame clones and leaves some out. This sample has 100,000 to 150,000 clones; 15% to 20% occur once, and the top ten carry approximately 2.6%. Sequences were obtained from PBMCs. The receptor set was obtained from a female donor in good health and CMV-seropositive. Each CDR3 is given with its conserved first and last residue. Fields, in order: J gene, clone size, V gene, CDR3 length, D gene, CDR3 protein, CDR3 DNA. D genes are given only for firm matches. Size tells how often a clone was seen (once, few, many) or the class of an expanded clone, and some rows leave it out.

J: TRBJ2-3
size: -
V: TRBV7-9
length: 16
D: TRBD2
CDR3: CASTRGLAGGTDTQYF
DNA: TGTGCCAGCACCCGAGGACTAGCGGGGGGGACAGATACGCAGTATTTT

J: TRBJ2-1
size: few
V: TRBV4-1
length: 16
D: TRBD2
CDR3: CASSQEGGGSGGVRFF
DNA: TGCGCCAGCAGCCAAGAAGGTGGTGGAAGCGGGGGGGTACGGTTCTTC

J: TRBJ2-5
size: -
V: TRBV9
length: 15
D: TRBD2
CDR3: CASSVIGTRTETQYF
DNA: TGTGCCAGCAGCGTTATCGGGACTAGAACTGAGACCCAGTACTTC

J: TRBJ1-5
size: -
V: TRBV18
length: 15
D: -
CDR3: CASSPREANGQPQHF
DNA: TGTGCCAGCTCACCACGGGAGGCGAATGGTCAGCCCCAGCATTTT

J: TRBJ1-2
size: -
V: TRBV28
length: 15
D: -
CDR3: CASSLQGLLGYGYTF
DNA: TGTGCCAGCAGTTTACAGGGCCTTCTTGGGTATGGCTACACCTTC

J: TRBJ2-7
size: few
V: TRBV7-2
length: 17
D: TRBD1
CDR3: CASSPWSGTGGFHEQYF
DNA: TGTGCCAGCAGCCCTTGGAGCGGGACAGGGGGCTTCCACGAGCAGTACTTC

J: TRBJ2-6
size: few
V: TRBV5-1
length: 18
D: TRBD2
CDR3: CASSLSRLATSGANVLTF
DNA: TGCGCCAGCAGCTTGTCCCGACTAGCAACGTCTGGGGCCAACGTCCTGACTTTC

J: TRBJ1-2
size: few
V: TRBV5-1
length: 13
D: -
CDR3: CASSTGGGDGYTF
DNA: TGCGCCAGCAGCACGGGAGGCGGGGATGGCTACACCTTC

J: TRBJ2-3
size: -
V: TRBV7-2
length: 19
D: TRBD2
CDR3: CASSLGTSGSSVVTDTQYF
DNA: TGTGCCAGCAGCTTAGGGACTAGCGGGAGTTCGGTCGTGACAGATACGCAGTATTTT

J: TRBJ1-4
size: -
V: TRBV15
length: 13
D: -
CDR3: CATSRDEYEKLFF
DNA: TGTGCCACCAGCAGAGATGAGTATGAAAAACTGTTTTTT

J: TRBJ2-3
size: few
V: TRBV7-9
length: 15
D: -
CDR3: CASSFGADGTDTQYF
DNA: TGTGCCAGCAGCTTTGGGGCGGACGGCACAGATACGCAGTATTTT

J: TRBJ2-2
size: -
V: TRBV28
length: 15
D: -
CDR3: CASSPNSGYTGELFF
DNA: TGTGCCAGCAGCCCTAATAGCGGCTACACCGGGGAGCTGTTTTTT

J: TRBJ2-7
size: few
V: TRBV19
length: 16
D: -
CDR3: CASSTPLGVEPREQYF
DNA: TGTGCCAGTAGTACGCCCCTAGGGGTTGAGCCCCGGGAGCAGTACTTC

J: TRBJ2-1
size: -
V: TRBV23-1
length: 17
D: TRBD2
CDR3: CASSLISPSGNYNEQFF
DNA: TGCGCCAGCAGTCTAATCTCCCCCAGCGGGAATTACAATGAGCAGTTCTTC

J: TRBJ2-3
size: few
V: TRBV6-5
length: 15
D: TRBD2
CDR3: CASSYMVAGLDTQYF
DNA: TGTGCCAGCAGTTACATGGTAGCGGGCCTCGATACGCAGTATTTT

J: TRBJ2-5
size: few
V: TRBV6-4
length: 16
D: -
CDR3: CASRQPGVRGEETQYF
DNA: TGTGCCAGCAGACAGCCCGGGGTCAGGGGTGAAGAGACCCAGTACTTC

J: TRBJ1-2
size: few
V: TRBV7-9
length: 12
D: -
CDR3: CASSSQERGYTF
DNA: TGTGCCAGCAGCTCACAGGAGCGAGGCTACACCTTC

J: TRBJ2-2
size: few
V: TRBV27
length: 17
D: TRBD1
CDR3: CASSPRRQGVNTGELFF
DNA: TGTGCCAGCAGTCCCCGCAGACAGGGGGTTAACACCGGGGAGCTGTTTTTT

J: TRBJ1-1
size: -
V: TRBV28
length: 16
D: -
CDR3: CASTVIEFGHNTEAFF
DNA: TGTGCCAGCACCGTTATCGAGTTCGGACACAACACTGAAGCTTTCTTT

J: TRBJ1-1
size: few
V: TRBV9
length: 14
D: TRBD1
CDR3: CASSVGRGRTEAFF
DNA: TGTGCCAGCAGCGTTGGAAGGGGGCGGACTGAAGCTTTCTTT

J: TRBJ2-7
size: -
V: TRBV11-2
length: 14
D: -
CDR3: CASSTWAIYYEQYF
DNA: TGTGCCAGCAGCACATGGGCCATCTACTACGAGCAGTACTTC

J: TRBJ1-1
size: few
V: TRBV5-6
length: 16
D: -
CDR3: CASTVGGDNMNTEAFF
DNA: TGTGCCAGCACGGTTGGAGGCGATAACATGAACACTGAAGCTTTCTTT

J: TRBJ2-7
size: -
V: TRBV6-1
length: 13
D: TRBD1
CDR3: CARRRDSSYEQYF
DNA: TGTGCCAGAAGACGGGACAGTTCCTACGAGCAGTACTTC

J: TRBJ1-3
size: few
V: TRBV30
length: 15
D: TRBD1
CDR3: CAWSAGTAVGNTIYF
DNA: TGTGCCTGGAGCGCCGGGACAGCCGTTGGAAACACCATATATTTT

J: TRBJ1-4
size: few
V: TRBV19
length: 18
D: TRBD1
CDR3: CASKTGTGKIRGNEKLFF
DNA: TGTGCCAGTAAGACCGGGACAGGGAAGATTCGGGGTAATGAAAAACTGTTTTTT

J: TRBJ1-6
size: few
V: TRBV5-1
length: 14
D: -
CDR3: CASSPREANSPLHF
DNA: TGCGCCAGCAGCCCAAGGGAGGCTAATTCACCCCTCCACTTT

J: TRBJ2-7
size: few
V: TRBV5-1
length: 13
D: -
CDR3: CASSSERVGEQYF
DNA: TGCGCCAGCAGTAGTGAGAGGGTGGGGGAGCAGTACTTC

J: TRBJ2-6
size: -
V: TRBV7-9
length: 19
D: TRBD2
CDR3: CASSLGLAGGEAGANVLTF
DNA: TGTGCCAGCAGCCTGGGACTAGCGGGAGGAGAAGCTGGGGCCAACGTCCTGACTTTC

J: TRBJ1-2
size: few
V: TRBV6-1
length: 13
D: TRBD1
CDR3: CAGRTGGNYGYTF
DNA: TGTGCCGGCCGGACAGGGGGCAACTATGGCTACACCTTC

J: TRBJ2-7
size: few
V: TRBV2
length: 15
D: TRBD1
CDR3: CASSEDGTGIGEQYF
DNA: TGTGCCAGCAGTGAAGATGGGACAGGGATTGGCGAGCAGTACTTC